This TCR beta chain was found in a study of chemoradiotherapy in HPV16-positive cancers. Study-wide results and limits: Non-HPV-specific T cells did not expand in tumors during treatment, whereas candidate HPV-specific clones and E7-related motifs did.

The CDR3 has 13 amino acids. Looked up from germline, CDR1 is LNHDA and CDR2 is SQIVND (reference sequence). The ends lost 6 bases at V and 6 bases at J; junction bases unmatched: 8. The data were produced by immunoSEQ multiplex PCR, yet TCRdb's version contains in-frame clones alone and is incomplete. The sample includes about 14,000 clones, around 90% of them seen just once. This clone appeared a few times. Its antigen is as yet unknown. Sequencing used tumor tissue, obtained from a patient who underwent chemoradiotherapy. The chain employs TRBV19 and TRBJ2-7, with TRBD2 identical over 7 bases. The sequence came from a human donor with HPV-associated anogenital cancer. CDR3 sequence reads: CASSPTSSVEQYF. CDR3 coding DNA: TGTGCCAGTAGCCCGACTAGCTCGGTCGAGCAGTACTTC.